This T cell receptor beta chain was retrieved from a study of OX40 agonist ivuxolimab in advanced cancers. For the study at large: The study gave patients intravenous ivuxolimab at 0.01 to 10 mg/kg every 2 weeks. A male proportion of about 84% was recorded, with mean age around 60 years and range about 23 to 90.

The data were produced by immunoSEQ multiplex PCR, yet TCRdb's version contains in-frame clones alone and is incomplete. The sample carries about 78,000 clones, more than 80% recorded once. This CDR3 has 15 amino acids. V lost 0 bases to trimming and J lost 3 bases; unmatched junction nucleotides: 6. Germline V gives CDR1 SGHRS, CDR2 YFSETQ. The material was CD4+ or CD8+ T cells sorted from blood, obtained in a trial of the OX40 agonist ivuxolimab. This clonotype was sampled from an adult with an advanced solid tumor such as melanoma, head and neck, liver or kidney cancer. This chain uses TRBV5-1 with TRBJ2-7; 7 bases align to TRBD2. The CDR3 nucleotides read TGCGCCAGCAGCTTGGCCGGACTAGGTGGCTACGAGCAGTACTTC. This codes for CASSLAGLGGYEQYF. Supplemented by reference TRBV5-1 and TRBJ2-7, the full variable domain reads KAGVTQTPRYLIKTRGQQVTLSCSPISGHRSVSWYQQTPGQGLQFLFEYFSETQRNKGNFPGRFSGRQFSNSRSEMNVSTLELGDSALYLCASSLAGLGGYEQYFGPGTRLTVT.